This TCR beta chain was recovered during a study of metastatic and nonmetastatic thyroid tumors. MiXCR was used by TCRdb to re-call the PCR reads. In the table there are 85,000 to 95,000 clones, under 15% of which are singletons. Each patient came to thyroid surgery without any prior treatment (of any kind). Specimen: blood. This TCR was sampled from a female donor with papillary thyroid cancer or a benign thyroid nodule (not recorded which). Some clones in this sample may be carry-over from other donors' samples.

The CDR3 loop is CASTLTWTGSYEQYF. CDR3 DNA sequence: TGTGCCAGCACCCTAACCTGGACAGGCTCCTACGAGCAGTACTTC. The gene calls are TRBV28 and TRBJ2-7, with TRBD1 matching 7 bases. This CDR3 spans 15 amino acids. Germline CDR1 is MDHEN and CDR2 is SYDVKM. The ends lost 7 bases at V and 0 bases at J; junction bases unmatched: 9. Filled out from reference TRBV28 and TRBJ2-7, the complete variable domain reads DVKVTQSSRYLVKRTGEKVFLECVQDMDHENMFWYRQDPGLGLRLIYFSYDVKMKEKGDIPEGYSVSREKKERFSLILESASTNQTSMYLCASTLTWTGSYEQYFGPGTRLTVT.